This note documents a single TCR beta chain sequence. Its antigen remains unidentified. The second PCR ran roughly 7 to 12 cycles with a sample-barcoded 5' primer and J-beta primers. Via MiXCR, TCRdb re-called the 5' RACE reads, giving one row per CDR3 protein. The profile shows 1.4 million or so distinct CDR3 sequences, approximately 43% of them singletons. These data belong to a study of blood T cells in healthy people across ages. Overall study findings and caveats: Naive CD4+ cell counts and diversity both ran higher in long-lived than in aged donors.

Collection of around 10 milliliters of peripheral blood was performed for each donor. Total RNA was isolated from each sample in quantities of at least 6 micrograms. The J segment lost 2 bases and the V segment lost 2 bases, leaving 9 bases of the junction unmatched. From germline, CDR1 is LGHNA and CDR2 YSLEER. CDR3 size: 16 residues. The chain is built from TRBV4-3 and TRBJ2-7, with TRBD2 identical over 7 bases. Sequencing input: blood. The receptor was derived from a woman aged 18-29 years in good health. This chain's CDR3 is CASSQQSSGAPYEQYF. In DNA form, the CDR3 reads TGCGCCAGCAGCCAACAATCTAGCGGAGCCCCCTACGAGCAGTACTTC.